The T cell receptor (beta chain) described here comes from a study of cytomegalovirus exposure and HLA in healthy donors. Study-level results: In a later analysis, TCR beta V- and J-gene trimming was associated with a missense DCLRE1C variant. An Asian-associated ancestry cluster reportedly showed fewer N-insertions than the approximately 670-donor mean in a later analysis.

Use of 60 Vbeta and 13 Jbeta primers characterized the PCR. The table came from immunoSEQ multiplex PCR; TCRdb's copy has only in-frame clones and leaves some out. Found here are around 120,000 clones, around 75% of them singletons; the top ten hold over 1.5%. As regards this clone: Its antigen remains unknown.

Sequencing was performed on PBMCs. The TCR sequence derives from a woman aged 18-30 years in good health and CMV-seronegative.

CDR3 bases: TGCGCCAGCAGCTTTGACAGGGAAGCCGGGGAGCTGTTTTTT. It yields the protein CASSFDREAGELFF. The chain employs TRBV5-1 and TRBJ2-2; TRBD1 aligns across 7 bases. Trimming removed 2 bases from V and 6 bases from J; junction bases left unmatched: 4. The germline gives CDR1 SGHRS, CDR2 YFSETQ. The CDR3 runs to 14 residues.